The source of this T cell receptor (beta chain) is a study of cytomegalovirus exposure and HLA in healthy donors. Regarding the study as a whole: It was assumed in the presence/absence analyses that sequencing depth was roughly uniform across donors.

The PCR was carried out with 60 Vbeta primers and 13 Jbeta primers. TCRdb keeps only in-frame clones here, not all; method: immunoSEQ multiplex PCR. Here the sample spans about 140,000 clones, 88% being singletons. Of note for this clone: Its specificity is not known.

The CDR3 length is 14 residues. CDR1 SGHVS and CDR2 FNYEAQ come from the germline V gene. The V segment lost 5 bases and the J segment 3 bases; nucleotides outside the gene matches: 7. The chain combines TRBV7-6 with TRBJ2-7; 7 nucleotides line up with TRBD1. The sequenced sample was PBMCs. The TCR was taken from a woman aged 40 to 50 in good health and CMV-seronegative. CDR3 sequence (DNA): TGTGCCAGCAGCCCTCGACAGGGAGACTACGAGCAGTACTTC. It translates to CASSPRQGDYEQYF.